The rows below give T cell receptor beta chains drawn from one sample of a study of identical twins. TCRdb reanalysed the 5' RACE reads using MiXCR and keeps one entry per CDR3 protein. This sample yields about 470,000 distinct CDR3 sequences, of which roughly 26% are seen a single time; about 2.7% belongs to the top ten. These records were also assigned to another study, of T cells expressing NK-cell markers.

Sequenced sample: CD4+ T cells sorted from blood. These receptors were collected from a young woman in good health. Each CDR3 is given with its conserved first and last residue. A D gene is named only where the DNA matches it firmly. Clone sizes are given selectively: once, few, many, or a class where the clone is expanded.

d_gene	j_gene	v_gene	len	abundance	CDR3aa	CDR3nt
NA	TRBJ2-5	TRBV6-2/TRBV6-3	11	many	CASSDGTTQYF	TGTGCCAGCAGTGATGGGACGACCCAGTACTTC
TRBD2	TRBJ2-1	TRBV6-4	15	NA	CASSKVAGSYNEQFF	TGTGCCAGCAGCAAAGTAGCGGGGAGTTACAATGAGCAGTTCTTC
NA	TRBJ2-7	TRBV5-4	17	NA	CASSLRQSSTSSYEQYF	TGTGCCAGCAGCTTGCGCCAGTCATCTACCAGCTCCTACGAGCAGTACTTC
NA	TRBJ2-7	TRBV21-1	15	few	CASSKGRLLSYEQYF	TGTGCCAGCAGCAAAGGACGGCTGCTATCCTACGAGCAGTACTTC
NA	TRBJ1-2	TRBV12-3/TRBV12-4	16	many	CASSLKGRATLGGYTF	TGTGCCAGCAGTTTAAAGGGTCGTGCGACCCTTGGGGGCTACACCTTC
TRBD1	TRBJ2-7	TRBV5-1	16	NA	CASSWGPTGGGNEQYF	TGCGCCAGCAGCTGGGGGCCGACAGGGGGCGGGAACGAGCAGTACTTC
NA	TRBJ1-1	TRBV3-1	17	NA	CASSQDRIRGDLAEAFF	TGTGCCAGCAGCCAAGATAGAATCCGGGGAGATCTGGCTGAAGCTTTCTTT
TRBD1	TRBJ1-1	TRBV20-1	12	NA	CSASLGQGGAFF	TGCAGTGCTAGTCTGGGACAGGGGGGCGCTTTCTTT
NA	TRBJ1-2	TRBV10-3	14	NA	CAISENLSQGTYTF	TGTGCCATCAGTGAGAATCTAAGCCAGGGCACCTACACCTTC
NA	TRBJ2-7	TRBV7-2	13	many	CASSLATRYEQYF	TGTGCCAGCAGCTTAGCTACTCGCTACGAGCAGTACTTC